The 19 T cell receptor beta chains presented below share a single source sample, sequenced in a study of cytomegalovirus exposure and HLA in healthy donors. The PCR used 60 Vbeta and 13 Jbeta primers. This table comes from immunoSEQ multiplex PCR, and its TCRdb copy is limited to in-frame clones, with some not included. The sample includes 200,000 to 250,000 clones, approximately 84% seen only once; the top ten take around 0.57%. The sample consisted of PBMCs. All receptors derive from a woman aged 35 to 49 in good health and CMV-seronegative.

V is TRBV28 and J is TRBJ2-7; 8 bases fit TRBD1. The CDR3 sequence is 15 residues long. Germline lookup yields CDR1 MDHEN and CDR2 SYDVKM. Germline trimming cut 6 bases from V and 5 bases from J; bases unmatched to any gene: 12. The CDR3 DNA is TGTGCCAGCAGACCTACTGGGACAGGACAGAACGAGCAGTACTTC. Translated: CASRPTGTGQNEQYF.

The chain recombines TRBV5-1 with TRBJ1-1; D ambiguous. CDR1 is SGHRS, CDR2 YFSETQ, per germline. Trimming stripped 1 base from V and 1 base from J, with 11 bases between. CDR3 length equals 15 residues. This CDR3 reads CASSLRGPQNTEAFF. In DNA form, the CDR3 reads TGCGCCAGCAGCTTGAGAGGGCCGCAGAACACTGAAGCTTTCTTT.

This chain joins TRBV4-1 and TRBJ2-1; 8 nucleotides match TRBD2. The CDR3 consists of 15 residues. Germline CDR1 reads MGHRA; CDR2 reads YSYEKL. Trimming cost V 1 base and J 6 bases; bases outside gene matches: 5. The CDR3 reads CASSQVGGGINEQFF. In DNA form, the CDR3 reads TGCGCCAGCAGCCAAGTCGGCGGGGGGATCAATGAGCAGTTCTTC.

The chain employs TRBV11-2 and TRBJ2-5; D is perhaps TRBD1 (5 bases). V was cut by 2 bases and J by 2 bases, with 9 bases left in between. The CDR3 extends over 14 amino acids. CDR1 and CDR2 from the germline V gene are SGHAT and FQNNGV. CDR3 loop: CASSLSPGQETQYF. In DNA, the CDR3 is TGTGCCAGCAGCTTAAGTCCAGGGCAAGAGACCCAGTACTTC.

The gene calls are TRBV28 and TRBJ2-7; TRBD1 agrees at 10 bases. The germline CDR1 and CDR2 sequences are MDHEN and SYDVKM. The CDR3 consists of 14 residues. Trimming took 4 bases from V and 9 from J; bases not matched to a gene: 9. CDR3 nucleotide sequence: TGTGCCAGCAGTTACCGGGACAGGGGTTGGGGGCAGTACTTC. Encoded protein: CASSYRDRGWGQYF.

This sequence joins TRBV30 and TRBJ2-3, with a possible D match to TRBD1 (6 bases). This CDR3 comprises 15 residues. Between the trimmed V and J ends, which lost 0 bases and 0 bases, there was a span of 10 bases. CDR1 and CDR2 from the germline V gene are GTSNPN and SVGIG (reference sequence). The CDR3 reads CAWSVRDMSTDTQYF. CDR3 nucleotide sequence: TGTGCCTGGAGTGTACGGGACATGAGCACAGATACGCAGTATTTT. Full variable domain (outside the CDR3, taken from reference TRBV30 and TRBJ2-3): SQTIHQWPATLVQPVGSPLSLECTVEGTSNPNLYWYRQAAGRGLQLLFYSVGIGQISSEVPQNLSASRPQDRQFILSSKKLLLSDSGFYLCAWSVRDMSTDTQYFGPGTRLTVL.

This clone has only a few counts. This chain uses TRBV14 with TRBJ2-2; TRBD2 matches 10 bases. Germline CDR1 and CDR2: SGHDN and FVKESK. The CDR3 runs to 16 residues. Trimming cost V 5 bases and J 2 bases; bases outside gene matches: 5. The CDR3, as DNA: TGTGCCAGCAGCGCGCTAGCGGGGGCCAACACCGGGGAGCTGTTTTTT. It yields the protein CASSALAGANTGELFF.

The gene calls are TRBV6-5 and TRBJ1-5; D gene unclear. CDR3 length equals 11 residues. Germline V gene lookup returns CDR1 MNHEY and CDR2 SVGAGI. Trimming stripped 10 bases from V and 8 bases from J, with 12 bases between. DNA of the CDR3: TGTGCCATCACGGTCCGGGAGCCCCAGCATTTT. It encodes CAITVREPQHF.

The chain is built from TRBV5-1 and TRBJ1-2, with D possibly matching TRBD1 (5 bases). The CDR3 totals 14 residues. Germline loops: CDR1 SGHRS, CDR2 YFSETQ. Trimming took off 0 bases at V and 10 bases at J, with 16 bases between the two ends. CDR3 in DNA: TGCGCCAGCAGCTTGGTTGACAGCTCCTCCGTCTACACCTTC. Translation: CASSLVDSSSVYTF.

The chain joins TRBV7-2 to TRBJ1-1; the match to TRBD1 covers 8 bases. This CDR3 is built from 16 residues. Germline V gene data show CDR1 as SGHTA and CDR2 as FQGNSA. The V segment lost 2 bases and the J segment 5 bases; nucleotides outside the gene matches: 10. CDR3 residues: CASSLRPTGVGTEAFF. In nucleotides, the CDR3 is TGTGCCAGCAGCTTAAGGCCGACAGGGGTAGGTACTGAAGCTTTCTTT.

As DNA, the CDR3 is TGTGCCAGCTCATCCCGGGACAGCGATAATCAGCCCCAGCATTTT. This encodes CASSSRDSDNQPQHF. The chain links TRBV18 to TRBJ1-5; 7 bases are a match to TRBD1. The germline V gene encodes CDR1 KGHSH and CDR2 LQKENI. V lost 5 bases, J lost 4 bases, and 8 bases stayed unmatched. CDR3 length: 15 amino acids.

This clone occurred once. The rearrangement uses TRBV25-1 and TRBJ2-5; 9 bases fit TRBD2. CDR1 is MGHDK, CDR2 SYGVNS, per germline. The CDR3 totals 14 residues. CDR3 protein: CATQAGGPQETQYF. The CDR3 DNA sequence: TGTGCGACGCAGGCGGGGGGGCCGCAAGAGACCCAGTACTTC.

This chain joins TRBV5-4 and TRBJ2-1; 7 positions match TRBD1. Trimming took 2 bases from V and 5 from J; bases not matched to a gene: 13. CDR3 length: 17 amino acids. Germline V gives CDR1 SGHNT, CDR2 YYREEE (reference sequence). The CDR3: CASSLPPGQIFDNEQFF. CDR3 bases: TGTGCCAGCAGCTTACCTCCGGGACAGATATTTGACAATGAGCAGTTCTTC. Together with reference TRBV5-4 and TRBJ2-1, the CDR3 gives the full variable domain: ETGVTQSPTHLIKTRGQQVTLRCSSQSGHNTVSWYQQALGQGPQFIFQYYREEENGRGNFPPRFSGLQFPNYSSELNVNALELDDSALYLCASSLPPGQIFDNEQFFGPGTRLTVL.

This clone has a handful of counts. The chain is built from TRBV9 and TRBJ1-1; no clear D gene. Per germline, CDR1 SGDLS and CDR2 YYNGEE. Trimming took 2 bases from V and 4 from J, leaving 9 bases between them. The CDR3 covers 13 residues. CDR3 sequence: CASSVWATTEAFF. CDR3 coding DNA: TGTGCCAGCAGCGTTTGGGCTACCACTGAAGCTTTCTTT.

The J gene is TRBJ2-1, the V gene TRBV5-1, with a weak D call TRBD1 (6 bases). The CDR3 is 16 amino acids. Trimming cost V 2 bases and J 7 bases, with 19 bases left between them. CDR1 and CDR2 (germline): SGHRS, YFSETQ. CDR3 in amino acids: CASSFLDGQNPNEQFF. CDR3 nucleotide sequence: TGCGCCAGCAGCTTCCTAGACGGACAGAATCCTAATGAGCAGTTCTTC.

V gene TRBV5-6 combines with J gene TRBJ1-3; D not resolved. The germline V gene encodes CDR1 SGHDT and CDR2 YYEEEE. The CDR3 spans 16 residues. V was shortened by 4 bases and J by 2 bases, with 16 bases between the two germline ends. CDR3 bases: TGTGCCAGCAGCCCCCTCACGGACTTTCCTGGAAACACCATATATTTT. Its protein product is CASSPLTDFPGNTIYF.

V gene TRBV9 combines with J gene TRBJ1-1; the match to TRBD1 covers 9 bases. There are 15 residues in the CDR3. V trimming: 0 bases; J trimming: 7 bases; junction bases outside the gene matches: 7. In germline, CDR1 is SGDLS, CDR2 YYNGEE. CDR3 nucleotide sequence: TGTGCCAGCAGCGTAGGGAACAGGGGGCGAGGTGAAGCTTTCTTT. Encoded protein: CASSVGNRGRGEAFF.

This clone was counted a few times. This chain uses TRBV5-1 with TRBJ1-1; D is ambiguous. Trimming took off 4 bases at V and 5 bases at J, with 15 bases between the two ends. The CDR3 is 14 amino acids. Germline values: CDR1 SGHRS, CDR2 YFSETQ. The CDR3 protein is CASSVRSGDTEAFF. CDR3 coding DNA: TGCGCCAGCAGCGTGAGGTCCGGGGATACTGAAGCTTTCTTT.

V is TRBV27 and J is TRBJ1-5; possible D gene TRBD1, 5 bases. V was pared by 0 bases and J by 2 bases, with 5 bases between. CDR3 length equals 14 residues. Germline-derived CDR1 and CDR2 are MNHEY and SMNVEV (reference sequence). The DNA for the CDR3 is TGTGCCAGCAGTTTATCACAGGGCAATCAGCCCCAGCATTTT. It is translated as CASSLSQGNQPQHF.